These 32 T cell receptor beta chains were all obtained from the same sample, sequenced in a study of shared clonotypes between healthy human individuals (dated by TCRdb to the early 2020s). Library preparation was by the immunoSEQ multiplex PCR assay. In TCRdb, the immuneACCESS table is reduced to in-frame sequences with V and J assigned. These tables do not hold every clone; where another copy was compared, an unresolved V gene accounts for under half, and the others remain unexplained. Across this sample there are some 1,400,000 clones, with approximately 97% seen only once. The ten largest clones take up more than 0.9% of the sample. Sample: naive CD4+ T cells sorted from blood. The cell subset or site label, as the study defines it: CD45RA+ positively selected. Receptors originate from a man aged 30-40 years in good health.

The chain carries TRBV5-1 and TRBJ2-5; D gene ambiguous. Per the germline V gene, CDR1 is SGHRS and CDR2 is YFSETQ. The CDR3 covers 19 residues. The germline V and J ends were trimmed by 4 bases and 1 base, with 26 bases remaining between them. In nucleotides, the CDR3 is TGCGCCAGCAGCCGCGACTCAGGCGGTATCCGTGGGGTCCAAGAGACCCAGTACTTC. This codes for CASSRDSGGIRGVQETQYF. The whole variable domain, filled in from reference TRBV5-1 and TRBJ2-5, reads KAGVTQTPRYLIKTRGQQVTLSCSPISGHRSVSWYQQTPGQGLQFLFEYFSETQRNKGNFPGRFSGRQFSNSRSEMNVSTLELGDSALYLCASSRDSGGIRGVQETQYFGPGTRLLVL.

The rearrangement joins TRBV2 to TRBJ1-4, with D tentatively TRBD1 (5 bases). This CDR3 region has 11 residues. Trimming left V 6 bases short and J 15 bases short, with 14 bases between. The germline gives CDR1 SNHLY, CDR2 FYNNEI. In DNA form, the CDR3 reads TGTGCCAGCAGCGATAGGGGTAAAGTGTTTTTT. Translation: CASSDRGKVFF.

The rearrangement joins TRBV9 to TRBJ2-2; no clear D gene. Looked up from germline, CDR1 is SGDLS and CDR2 is YYNGEE. The length of the CDR3 is 13 residues. Trimming took 1 base from V and 8 from J, leaving 9 bases between them. This CDR3 is CASSVTSLGELFF. For the CDR3, the DNA is TGTGCCAGCAGCGTAACCAGTCTGGGGGAGCTGTTTTTT.

V is TRBV5-1 and J is TRBJ2-2; 7 bases align to TRBD2. V shed 2 bases, J shed 2 bases, and the junction held 6 bases outside the gene matches. The CDR3 extends over 16 amino acids. Germline CDR1 reads SGHRS; CDR2 reads YFSETQ. The CDR3 region has the DNA TGCGCCAGCAGCTTCTTCGGACTAGATAACACCGGGGAGCTGTTTTTT. Its protein product is CASSFFGLDNTGELFF.

This chain links TRBV5-3 with TRBJ2-4; possibly TRBD1 for D (6 bases). Being an ORF, TRBV5-3 has a function that is uncertain. Trimming removed 0 bases at V and 8 bases at J, with 12 bases between. The CDR3 is 14 amino acids. In DNA, the CDR3 is TGTGCCAGAAGCTTGGGGCCCAGGGGACACATTCAGTACTTC. Protein product: CARSLGPRGHIQYF.

The CDR3 here is CASRLEGALVNTEAFF. The CDR3 coding sequence is TGTGCAAGTCGCTTAGAGGGGGCGTTGGTGAACACTGAAGCTTTCTTT. The gene calls are TRBV12-2 and TRBJ1-1; the table's D call, TRBD1, has no DNA check behind it. TRBV12-2 is reported as a pseudogene. There are 16 residues in the CDR3.

The rearrangement joins TRBV18 to TRBJ1-2; D not certain. The germline gives CDR1 KGHSH, CDR2 LQKENI. The CDR3 is 16 residues long. The ends were cut back, 2 bases at V and 3 bases at J, with 16 bases in the middle. The CDR3 sequence: CASSPLGWERDYGYTF. The CDR3 DNA reads TGTGCCAGCTCACCATTGGGTTGGGAACGAGACTATGGCTACACCTTC.

The chain has TRBV7-9 and TRBJ2-7; a possible D gene is TRBD2 (6 bases). The V end was cut by 5 bases, the J end by 3 bases, with 23 bases between. Germline loops: CDR1 SEHNR, CDR2 FQNEAQ (reference sequence). The CDR3 extends over 17 amino acids. The CDR3 protein is CASSPLERQGLDYEQYF. The CDR3 bases are TGTGCCAGCAGCCCCCTGGAGCGGCAGGGACTCGACTACGAGCAGTACTTC.

This chain links TRBV5-6 with TRBJ2-2; 12 bases fit TRBD2. V lost 1 base to trimming and J lost 9 bases; unmatched junction nucleotides: 4. The CDR3 is 15 residues long. The germline gives CDR1 SGHDT, CDR2 YYEEEE. In DNA, the CDR3 is TGTGCCAGCAGCTTGCCGACTAGCGGGAGTTGGGAGCTGTTTTTT. Translation: CASSLPTSGSWELFF.

The J gene is TRBJ1-5, the V gene TRBV11-1; D uncertain. Germline loops: CDR1 SGHAT, CDR2 FQDESV (reference sequence). This CDR3 spans 15 amino acids. V shed 5 bases and J shed 4 bases, with 15 bases lying between them. The CDR3 bases are TGTGCCAGCAGCCCCGACTTGCAGGTAAATCAGCCCCAGCATTTT. It is translated as CASSPDLQVNQPQHF. Together with reference TRBV11-1 and TRBJ1-5, the CDR3 gives the full variable domain: EAEVAQSPRYKITEKSQAVAFWCDPISGHATLYWYRQILGQGPELLVQFQDESVVDDSQLPKDRFSAERLKGVDSTLKIQPAELGDSAMYLCASSPDLQVNQPQHFGDGTRLSIL.

The chain recombines TRBV28 with TRBJ2-2, with D perhaps matching TRBD1 (6 bases). The ends were cut back, 2 bases at V and 6 bases at J, with 13 bases in the middle. Germline CDR1 MDHEN, CDR2 SYDVKM. CDR3 length: 15 residues. In nucleotides, the CDR3 is TGTGCCAGCAGTTTACCCGGACAGTTTGCCGGGGAGCTGTTTTTT. The encoded protein is CASSLPGQFAGELFF.

The rearrangement uses TRBV2 and TRBJ2-3; TRBD2 matches 7 bases. This CDR3 contains 15 residues. The trim removed 7 bases at V and 4 bases at J, leaving 11 bases unmatched. The V gene's germline CDR1 is SNHLY and CDR2 FYNNEI. The CDR3 DNA follows: TGTGCCAGCACCAGACTAGCCCAACCGGCAGATACGCAGTATTTT. Protein product: CASTRLAQPADTQYF.

The chain has TRBV2 and TRBJ2-2; the D gene could be TRBD1 or TRBD2 (6 bases each). The CDR3 has 14 amino acids. V was pared by 4 bases and J by 5 bases, with 11 bases between. Per germline, CDR1 SNHLY and CDR2 FYNNEI. CDR3 residues: CASSVRGGTGELFF. CDR3 nucleotide sequence: TGTGCCAGCAGTGTCAGGGGAGGAACCGGGGAGCTGTTTTTT.

V usage is TRBV5-1 and J usage is TRBJ2-5, with 13 positions matching TRBD2. The ends lost 4 bases at V and 1 base at J; junction bases unmatched: 4. The CDR3 consists of 16 residues. The germline gives CDR1 SGHRS, CDR2 YFSETQ. The CDR3 region is CASSEGLAGLQETQYF. For the CDR3, the DNA is TGCGCCAGCAGCGAGGGACTAGCGGGGCTCCAAGAGACCCAGTACTTC.

V gene TRBV5-5 combines with J gene TRBJ1-5, with a possible D match to TRBD1 (5 bases). CDR1 is SGHKS, CDR2 YYEKEE, per germline (reference sequence). Between the trimmed V and J ends, which lost 4 bases and 11 bases, there was a span of 13 bases. There are 12 residues in the CDR3. CDR3 sequence: CASSPAGGAQHF. The DNA of the CDR3 is TGTGCCAGCAGCCCGGCCGGGGGTGCCCAGCATTTT.

The V call is TRBV15, the J call TRBJ2-1, with a possible D match to TRBD2 (6 bases). Germline CDR1 LNHNV, CDR2 YYDKDF (reference sequence). The CDR3 loop spans 17 amino acids. V lost 0 bases to trimming and J lost 7 bases, with 19 bases between them. CDR3 sequence (DNA): TGTGCCACCAGCAGAGATTCTAGCGCAGGTCTGACTAATGAGCAGTTCTTC. The encoded protein is CATSRDSSAGLTNEQFF.

This chain connects TRBV18 to TRBJ1-1; D ambiguous. The CDR3 covers 15 residues. V lost 2 bases to trimming and J lost 0 bases, with 10 bases between them. CDR1 is KGHSH and CDR2 is LQKENI in the germline V gene. Here the CDR3 DNA reads TGTGCCAGCTCACCAGGGGTGAGGATGAACACTGAAGCTTTCTTT. It encodes CASSPGVRMNTEAFF.

The chain employs TRBV5-1 and TRBJ2-1; 11 bases line up with TRBD2. J gave up 5 bases and V 3 bases, and 4 bases lay outside the gene matches. CDR3 length: 15 amino acids. Germline V CDR1 and CDR2: SGHRS, YFSETQ. CDR3 nucleotides: TGCGCCAGCAGCTCGGGACTAGCGGAGCACAATGAGCAGTTCTTC. It is translated as CASSSGLAEHNEQFF. The entire variable domain, with the rest obtained from reference TRBV5-1 and TRBJ2-1, is as follows: KAGVTQTPRYLIKTRGQQVTLSCSPISGHRSVSWYQQTPGQGLQFLFEYFSETQRNKGNFPGRFSGRQFSNSRSEMNVSTLELGDSALYLCASSSGLAEHNEQFFGPGTRLTVL.

The chain carries TRBV2 and TRBJ2-1; D could derive from TRBD1 or TRBD2 (5 bases each). The CDR3 has 15 residues. Germline loops: CDR1 SNHLY, CDR2 FYNNEI. V was pared by 1 base and J by 8 bases, with 15 bases between. The CDR3 here is CASSEELAGLDEQFF. The CDR3 bases are TGTGCCAGCAGTGAAGAGCTAGCAGGGCTTGATGAGCAGTTCTTC.

This clone was counted a few times. V gene TRBV27 combines with J gene TRBJ2-1; D perhaps matches TRBD1 (6 bases). The CDR3 sequence is 14 residues long. The germline V and J ends were trimmed by 6 bases and 10 bases, with 19 bases remaining between them. Germline lookup yields CDR1 MNHEY and CDR2 SMNVEV (reference sequence). The CDR3 DNA is TGTGCCAGCAGCACCCGGGACAAGGGATACGAGCAGTTCTTC. Translation gives CASSTRDKGYEQFF.

This sequence joins TRBV6-1 and TRBJ1-5, with a possible D match to TRBD1 (5 bases). The V gene lost 0 bases and the J gene lost 2 bases, with 8 bases spanning the gap. This CDR3 contains 15 residues. CDR1 is MNHNS and CDR2 is SASEGT in the germline V gene. CDR3 sequence: CASSEAGRGNQPQHF. The CDR3 DNA sequence: TGTGCCAGCAGTGAAGCGGGACGTGGCAATCAGCCCCAGCATTTT.

The chain has TRBV5-1 and TRBJ1-1; TRBD1 matches at 7 bases. Germline CDR1 and CDR2: SGHRS and YFSETQ. Trimming cost V 4 bases and J 6 bases; bases outside gene matches: 15. The CDR3 is made up of 16 amino acids. CDR3 nucleotide sequence: TGCGCCAGCAGCCAAGGGGGGACAGCTCTTAATCCTGAAGCTTTCTTT. This gives the protein CASSQGGTALNPEAFF.

The chain recombines TRBV11-2 with TRBJ1-1; 10 nucleotides line up with TRBD1. The junction had 14 bases not matched to a gene; V was cut back by 5 bases and J by 8 bases. The CDR3 runs 16 residues. CDR1 and CDR2 (germline): SGHAT, FQNNGV. CDR3 nucleotide sequence: TGTGCCAGCAGCCGTCGAACCGGGACAGGGGATTTGGAAGCTTTCTTT. It encodes CASSRRTGTGDLEAFF.

V gene TRBV2 combines with J gene TRBJ2-1; TRBD2 matches at 11 bases. V trimming: 3 bases; J trimming: 7 bases; junction bases outside the gene matches: 5. CDR1 is SNHLY and CDR2 is FYNNEI in the germline V gene. This CDR3 comprises 15 residues. In DNA, the CDR3 is TGTGCCAGCAGTGAGGTAGCGGGAGGGTATAATGAGCAGTTCTTC. Encoded protein: CASSEVAGGYNEQFF.

The rearrangement joins TRBV5-6 to TRBJ2-7; D gene uncertain. The CDR3 spans 14 residues. Germline-derived CDR1 and CDR2 are SGHDT and YYEEEE. V was shortened by 6 bases and J by 4 bases, with 17 bases between the two germline ends. The CDR3 nucleotides read TGTGCCAGCACCTATACGGGCGCACTTTACGAGCAGTACTTC. Protein sequence: CASTYTGALYEQYF.

The rearrangement uses TRBV9 and TRBJ2-3; possibly TRBD1 for D (5 bases). The CDR3 is made up of 14 amino acids. Trimming stripped 4 bases from V and 6 bases from J, with 15 bases between. Germline values: CDR1 SGDLS, CDR2 YYNGEE. The CDR3 spells CASSRVLGADTQYF. The DNA of the CDR3 is TGTGCCAGCAGCCGCGTCTTAGGGGCCGATACGCAGTATTTT.

CDR3 sequence: CAISESISSGRNYGYTF. The DNA for the CDR3 is TGTGCCATCAGTGAGTCGATTAGTTCCGGACGGAACTATGGCTACACCTTC. This chain connects TRBV10-3 to TRBJ1-2; D remains unclear. Germline V gives CDR1 ENHRY, CDR2 SYGVKD. The V and J ends lost 0 bases and 2 bases respectively, with 16 bases between them. This CDR3 has 17 residues.

The chain recombines TRBV5-1 with TRBJ2-7; D may be TRBD1 (6 bases). Trimming stripped 3 bases from V and 2 bases from J, with 12 bases between. The CDR3 runs to 14 residues. The germline V gene encodes CDR1 SGHRS and CDR2 YFSETQ. The CDR3 DNA reads as TGCGCCAGCAGCTCCGGACAGACCACCTACGAGCAGTACTTC. Protein product: CASSSGQTTYEQYF.

V gene TRBV29-1 combines with J gene TRBJ1-1; TRBD1 is a possible D gene (5 bases). CDR1 and CDR2 from the germline V gene are SQVTM and ANQGSEA. The CDR3 totals 13 residues. Deletions cut 7 bases from V and 4 bases from J, with 16 bases between. The DNA for the CDR3 is TGCAGCGGGGGACCCGGGATGGGCACTGAAGCTTTCTTT. The encoded protein is CSGGPGMGTEAFF.

The genes are TRBV27 and TRBJ2-1; 7 nucleotides align to TRBD2. The germline gives CDR1 MNHEY, CDR2 SMNVEV (reference sequence). The ends lost 1 base at V and 3 bases at J; junction bases unmatched: 6. This CDR3 comprises 16 residues. The DNA of the CDR3 is TGTGCCAGCAGTTTATGGGTGGGAGGGCTCTACAATGAGCAGTTCTTC. Translated: CASSLWVGGLYNEQFF.

As concerns this clone: The identical CDR3 is also encoded by other nucleotide sequences in the sample. The gene calls are TRBV5-6 and TRBJ1-5; D is ambiguous. CDR1 is SGHDT, CDR2 YYEEEE, per germline. The germline V and J ends were trimmed by 0 bases and 7 bases, with 5 bases remaining between them. CDR3 length equals 12 residues. The CDR3 loop is CASSLAGQPQHF. CDR3 DNA: TGTGCCAGCAGCTTGGCAGGCCAGCCCCAGCATTTT.

The J gene is TRBJ1-3, the V gene TRBV10-3, with D possibly being TRBD1 (5 bases). Looked up from germline, CDR1 is ENHRY and CDR2 is SYGVKD. This CDR3 is 15 amino acids long. The V end lost 4 bases, the J end lost 3 bases, and 13 bases lay between the germline ends. The CDR3, as DNA: TGTGCCATCAGTGCTATTAGGGGTCTTGGAAACACCATATATTTT. It encodes CAISAIRGLGNTIYF.